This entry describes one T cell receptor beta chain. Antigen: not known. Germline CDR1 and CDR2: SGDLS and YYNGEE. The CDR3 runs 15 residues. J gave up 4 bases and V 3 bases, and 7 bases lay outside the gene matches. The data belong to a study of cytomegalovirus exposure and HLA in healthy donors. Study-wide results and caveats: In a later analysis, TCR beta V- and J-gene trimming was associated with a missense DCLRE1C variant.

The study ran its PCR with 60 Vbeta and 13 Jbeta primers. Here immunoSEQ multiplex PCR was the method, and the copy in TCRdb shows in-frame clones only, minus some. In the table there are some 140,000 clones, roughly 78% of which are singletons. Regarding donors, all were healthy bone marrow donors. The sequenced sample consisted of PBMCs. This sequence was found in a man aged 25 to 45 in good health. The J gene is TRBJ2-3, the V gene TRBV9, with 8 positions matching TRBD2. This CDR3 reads CASSGRRGEADTQYF. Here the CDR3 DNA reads TGTGCCAGCAGCGGACGGCGGGGGGAGGCAGATACGCAGTATTTT.